These 27 T cell receptor beta chains originate from one sample sequenced in a study of human T cells and chemical hapten exposure (TCRdb year 2021). Receptor amplification or capture employed RACE. Data came from a NextSeq 500. TCRdb reprocessing: public reads trimmed at Q25 with fastp, clones called with MiXCR, in-frame beta chains kept. Every CDR3 protein is listed once, alongside the most common genes and DNA of its rows. This sample has some 350,000 distinct CDR3 sequences in its table, and more than 5% of those were observed once. The ten largest clones represent around 5.6% of the sample. The time point label, read with the paper, signifies: patch test 2, 6 weeks after DPC sensitization. The sample's treatment or condition label, in plain terms: therapeutic diphenylcyclopropenone sensitization with weekly scalp DPC. Specimen: whole blood, collected in connection with sensitization to the hapten diphenylcyclopropenone (DPC). These receptors all come from a young woman with alopecia areata. Some clones in this sample may be carry-over from other donors' samples.

This clonotype was recorded many times. The V and J genes are TRBV27 and TRBJ1-3; TRBD1 might be the D (5 bases). The germline CDR1 and CDR2 sequences are MNHEY and SMNVEV (reference sequence). V gave up 5 bases and J gave up 3 bases, with 14 bases separating them. This CDR3 has 15 amino acids. The chain's CDR3 is CASSPGHSGGNTIYF. CDR3 sequence (DNA): TGTGCCAGCAGTCCCGGACATTCCGGTGGAAACACCATATATTTT.

In its sample, this clonotype was seen many times. The chain carries TRBV4-2 and TRBJ1-1, with D hard to call. Trimming cost V 0 bases and J 0 bases, with 5 bases left between them. The CDR3 runs to 14 residues. The germline gives CDR1 LGHNA, CDR2 YNFKEQ. DNA of the CDR3: TGTGCCAGCAGCCAAGATACGGTGAACACTGAAGCTTTCTTT. Translating gives CASSQDTVNTEAFF.

The gene calls are TRBV3-1 and TRBJ1-1; no definite D call. This CDR3 region has 14 residues. V lost 0 bases, J lost 3 bases, and 8 bases lay in between. Germline V gene data show CDR1 as LGHDT and CDR2 as YNNKEL (reference sequence). The CDR3 loop reads CASSQDSGDTEAFF. The CDR3 region has the DNA TGTGCCAGCAGCCAAGATAGCGGGGACACTGAAGCTTTCTTT.

This clonotype was seen a handful of times. J is TRBJ2-1 and V is TRBV20-1; D possibly corresponds to TRBD1 (5 bases). The V gene's germline CDR1 is DFQATT and CDR2 SNEGSKA (reference sequence). V was pared by 1 base and J by 16 bases, with 29 bases between. The CDR3 has 16 residues. The CDR3 reads CSARGEQVGFFGTRFF. The CDR3 DNA is TGCAGTGCTAGAGGGGAACAGGTCGGTTTTTTTGGCACCCGTTTCTTC.

This clonotype was picked up many times. The chain joins TRBV6-2 or TRBV6-3 to TRBJ2-3; 7 bases match TRBD2. V lost 2 bases to trimming and J lost 6 bases; unmatched junction nucleotides: 5. The CDR3 runs to 14 residues. From germline, CDR1 is MNHEY and CDR2 SVGEGT. The DNA of the CDR3 is TGTGCCAGCAGTTACGGTCAGGGAGGGGATACGCAGTATTTT. Its translation is CASSYGQGGDTQYF.

This rearrangement joins TRBV6-6 to TRBJ2-2; perhaps TRBD2 as D (6 bases). Between the trimmed V and J ends, which lost 10 bases and 2 bases, there was a span of 11 bases. The CDR3 contains 13 residues. Germline lookup yields CDR1 MNHNY and CDR2 SVGAGI (reference sequence). CDR3 bases: TGTGCCATCCGCGGGGCTAACACCGGGGAGCTGTTTTTT. This gives the protein CAIRGANTGELFF.

This clonotype was picked up many times. The rearrangement joins TRBV6-2 or TRBV6-3 to TRBJ1-1; 8 nucleotides line up with TRBD1. J lost 8 bases, V lost 6 bases, and 5 bases had no gene match. CDR3 length: 12 amino acids. Germline values: CDR1 MNHEY, CDR2 SVGEGT. The CDR3 sequence is CASSQGAPEAFF. The CDR3 DNA sequence: TGTGCCAGCAGCCAGGGGGCTCCCGAAGCTTTCTTT.

The sample holds a few counts of this clonotype. This sequence joins TRBV6-2 or TRBV6-3 and TRBJ2-6; 7 nucleotides line up with TRBD1. The V gene end was trimmed by 2 bases and the J gene end by 2 bases; junction bases not matched to a gene: 6. Per the germline V gene, CDR1 is MNHEY and CDR2 is SVGEGT. The CDR3 is 17 residues long. The DNA of the CDR3 is TGTGCCAGCAGTTACGGGACAGTTGCCGCTGGGGCCAACGTCCTGACTTTC. This encodes CASSYGTVAAGANVLTF.

This clonotype was detected only a few times. The V and J genes are TRBV27 and TRBJ2-5; 14 bases map to TRBD2. The CDR3 has 16 amino acids. CDR1 is MNHEY, CDR2 SMNVEV, per germline (reference sequence). Trimming took 6 bases from V and 5 from J; bases not matched to a gene: 8. The CDR3 region is CASSQRLAGGPETQYF. CDR3 coding DNA: TGTGCCAGCAGCCAAAGACTAGCGGGGGGGCCGGAGACCCAGTACTTC.

The chain combines TRBV6-6 with TRBJ2-5; tentatively, D is TRBD1 or TRBD2 (6 bases each). The germline CDR1 and CDR2 sequences are MNHNY and SVGAGI (reference sequence). This CDR3 region has 13 residues. Trimming took off 10 bases at V and 5 bases at J, with 17 bases between the two ends. In DNA form, the CDR3 reads TGTGCCACCGAAGAGGGGGGTTCGGAGACCCAGTACTTC. This sequence encodes CATEEGGSETQYF.

In its sample, this clonotype was seen many times. V is TRBV29-1 and J is TRBJ2-7; D assignment may be TRBD1 or TRBD2 (5 bases each). Germline CDR1 SQVTM, CDR2 ANQGSEA. The V end was cut by 7 bases, the J end by 0 bases, with 10 bases between. CDR3 length equals 12 residues. The CDR3 bases are TGCAGCGCGTGGGACGTCTCCTACGAGCAGTACTTC. Amino acids: CSAWDVSYEQYF.

This clonotype was seen only a few times. V is TRBV2 and J is TRBJ1-1; D perhaps matches TRBD1 (6 bases). V lost 5 bases, J lost 3 bases, and 13 bases lay in between. The CDR3 has 14 amino acids. Germline values: CDR1 SNHLY, CDR2 FYNNEI. This CDR3 is CASSTEQGYTEAFF. The CDR3 bases are TGTGCCAGCAGTACGGAGCAGGGGTACACTGAAGCTTTCTTT.

This clonotype appeared many times. The chain couples TRBV25-1 to TRBJ1-5; the D gene is possibly TRBD1 (6 bases). This CDR3 has 13 residues. Trimming shortened V by 6 bases and J by 7 bases, and 13 bases separated the two germline ends. The V gene's germline CDR1 is MGHDK and CDR2 SYGVNS. CDR3: CASSPPRGQPQHF. The CDR3, as DNA: TGTGCCAGCAGCCCCCCCAGGGGCCAGCCCCAGCATTTT.

In its sample, this clonotype was seen many times. This chain uses TRBV20-1 with TRBJ2-7; 7 positions match TRBD1. The V and J ends lost 3 bases and 6 bases, in that order; junction bases with no gene match: 8. The germline V gene encodes CDR1 DFQATT and CDR2 SNEGSKA (reference sequence). CDR3 length: 13 amino acids. CDR3 sequence: CSASQGVPCEQYF. The CDR3 bases are TGCAGTGCTAGCCAGGGGGTGCCTTGCGAGCAGTACTTC.

The table lists this clonotype with a few counts. This chain uses TRBV11-2 with TRBJ2-2, with no clear D. The V and J ends lost 6 bases and 5 bases respectively, with 10 bases between them. CDR1 and CDR2 from the germline V gene are SGHAT and FQNNGV. The CDR3 is 13 amino acids. The CDR3 sequence is CASRIFRTGELFF. The CDR3, as DNA: TGTGCCAGCAGGATTTTTAGAACCGGGGAGCTGTTTTTT. The whole variable domain, remainder taken from reference TRBV11-2 and TRBJ2-2, is EAGVAQSPRYKIIEKRQSVAFWCNPISGHATLYWYQQILGQGPKLLIQFQNNGVVDDSQLPKDRFSAERLKGVDSTLKIQPAKLEDSAVYLCASRIFRTGELFFGEGSRLTVL.

The chain carries TRBV7-2 and TRBJ1-3; TRBD1 might be the D (5 bases). Looked up from germline, CDR1 is SGHTA and CDR2 is FQGNSA. Trimming left V 3 bases short and J 0 bases short, with 6 bases between. The CDR3 is 14 amino acids. CDR3 loop: CASSFDSSGNTIYF. Written as DNA, the CDR3 is TGTGCCAGCAGCTTTGACAGCTCTGGAAACACCATATATTTT.

This clonotype was detected ten times or more. V and J are TRBV29-1 and TRBJ1-2, with D possibly being TRBD1 (5 bases). CDR3 length: 14 amino acids. V dropped 4 bases and J dropped 4 bases, with 16 bases sitting between them. Germline V lookup: CDR1 SQVTM, CDR2 ANQGSEA. The chain's CDR3 is CSVASRERVYGYTF. The CDR3, as DNA: TGCAGCGTTGCCAGCAGGGAAAGGGTCTATGGCTACACCTTC.

V and J are TRBV20-1 and TRBJ2-3; TRBD1 agrees at 7 bases. The germline V gene has CDR1 DFQATT and CDR2 SNEGSKA (reference sequence). After removal of 3 bases from V and 1 base from J, the junction contained 4 bases not matched to a gene. The CDR3 runs to 14 residues. CDR3 sequence reads: CSARAGQGTDTQYF. The CDR3 DNA is TGCAGTGCTAGGGCCGGACAGGGCACAGATACGCAGTATTTT.

This clonotype has only a few counts. This chain links TRBV11-2 with TRBJ2-5, with TRBD1 as a possible D gene (6 bases). The CDR3 has 15 amino acids. Germline assignment: CDR1 SGHAT and CDR2 FQNNGV. V lost 3 bases and J 2 bases, leaving 13 bases between the germline ends. The CDR3 reads CASSFVRGVQETQYF. CDR3 nucleotide sequence: TGTGCCAGCAGCTTCGTCAGGGGAGTTCAAGAGACCCAGTACTTC.

A note on this clonotype: A much larger clone is a single base away; this may be a read error. The rearrangement joins TRBV6-5 to TRBJ1-6, with TRBD1 matching 8 bases. Germline V lookup: CDR1 MNHEY, CDR2 SVGAGI. CDR3 size: 13 residues. The CDR3 region is CATRTGMNSSLHF. CDR3 in DNA: TGTGCCACCCGGACAGGGATGAATTCATCCCTCCACTTT.

The chain is built from TRBV6-1 and TRBJ2-2; no clear D. Germline V gene data show CDR1 as MNHNS and CDR2 as SASEGT. The CDR3 contains 20 residues. Deletions cut 5 bases from V and 0 bases from J, with 25 bases between. The CDR3 DNA reads as TGTGCCAGCAGTCTAAAAGGGTCCCACGCTTACTACGCGAACACCGGGGAGCTGTTTTTT. Translation: CASSLKGSHAYYANTGELFF.

The table lists this clonotype with a few counts. The chain has TRBV11-1 and TRBJ2-2; D gene uncertain. This CDR3 is built from 13 residues. CDR1 and CDR2 from the germline V gene are SGHAT and FQDESV (reference sequence). V was shortened by 5 bases and J by 10 bases, with 14 bases between the two germline ends. This CDR3 is CASSLGRREELFF. The CDR3 bases are TGTGCCAGCAGCCTGGGCCGACGAGAGGAGCTGTTTTTT.

This clonotype was counted ten times or more. V gene TRBV7-2 combines with J gene TRBJ1-6; no reliable D call. CDR3 length: 15 residues. The germline V gene encodes CDR1 SGHTA and CDR2 FQGNSA. Trimming cost V 5 bases and J 3 bases, with 11 bases left between them. As DNA, the CDR3 is TGTGCCAGCAGCCTCCCGCCGGTCTATAATTCACCCCTCCACTTT. Protein sequence: CASSLPPVYNSPLHF.

This chain connects TRBV12-3 or TRBV12-4 to TRBJ1-4; D not certain. The CDR3 totals 16 residues. Trimming took 7 bases from V and 3 from J, leaving 18 bases between them. DNA of the CDR3: TGTGCCAGCACCCTATCTGAACAGCGTTCTAATGAAAAACTGTTTTTT. Protein: CASTLSEQRSNEKLFF.

The chain has TRBV4-3 and TRBJ2-3; 7 nucleotides match TRBD2. Losses at the gene ends were 0 bases for V and 3 bases for J; bases not matched to a gene: 9. The CDR3 is 17 residues long. CDR1 LGHNA and CDR2 YSLEER come from the germline V gene. In DNA, the CDR3 is TGCGCCAGCAGCCAAGATCGCCGGGGGAGGGTAACAGATACGCAGTATTTT. Protein: CASSQDRRGRVTDTQYF.

Only a few counts were recorded for this clonotype. V usage is TRBV6-2 or TRBV6-3 and J usage is TRBJ2-3; D perhaps matches TRBD2 (5 bases). The CDR3 is 14 amino acids. Trimming shortened V by 8 bases and J by 4 bases, and 16 bases separated the two germline ends. The germline V gene has CDR1 MNHEY and CDR2 SVGEGT. CDR3 sequence reads: CASGPKEAADTQYF. The CDR3 coding sequence is TGTGCCAGCGGTCCGAAGGAAGCGGCAGATACGCAGTATTTT.

This chain joins TRBV4-2 and TRBJ2-1; D perhaps matches TRBD2 (6 bases). Germline V gene sequence: CDR1 LGHNA, CDR2 YNFKEQ. This CDR3 spans 14 amino acids. Trimming shortened V by 0 bases and J by 15 bases, and 18 bases separated the two germline ends. This CDR3 is CASSQDAESGVLFF. Here the CDR3 DNA reads TGTGCCAGCAGCCAAGATGCGGAGTCGGGGGTGCTGTTCTTC.